Presented here are 21 T cell receptor beta chains from one specimen sequenced in a study of T cell responses to AZD1222 COVID-19 vaccine (dated by TCRdb to the early 2020s). The time point label for this specimen denotes: baseline before first vaccination. Receptors were amplified or captured by the immunoSEQ multiplex PCR assay. TCRdb provides this immuneACCESS table in a form limited to in-frame rearrangements. Some clones are lacking; in checked studies, under half of them reflect an unresolved V gene, and why the rest are absent is not known. The sample table records some 120,000 clones; about 89% of these occur just once. The ten largest clones add up to 5% to 6% of the sample. Sequencing was performed on peripheral blood, taken on day 0 of AZD1222 vaccination. These receptors came from an adult in good health.

The J gene is TRBJ1-3, the V gene TRBV9; weak D call: TRBD1 (5 bases). The CDR3 consists of 16 residues. Deletions cut 3 bases from V and 0 bases from J, with 13 bases between. Germline V lookup: CDR1 SGDLS, CDR2 YYNGEE. The CDR3 coding sequence is TGTGCCAGCAGCGAGGGGAACGCTAACTCTGGAAACACCATATATTTT. Encoded protein: CASSEGNANSGNTIYF.

V and J are TRBV7-2 and TRBJ1-1; no clear D gene. Germline CDR1 is SGHTA and CDR2 is FQGNSA. The CDR3 spans 11 residues. Between the trimmed V and J ends, which lost 3 bases and 8 bases, there was a span of 7 bases. The CDR3 sequence is CASSFPKEAFF. CDR3 coding DNA: TGTGCCAGCAGCTTCCCGAAGGAAGCTTTCTTT.

The chain links TRBV3-1 (or the pseudogene TRBV3-2) to TRBJ2-1; 8 bases fit TRBD2. This CDR3 contains 15 residues. Germline lookup yields CDR1 LGHDT and CDR2 YNNKEL (reference sequence). V was pared by 4 bases and J by 0 bases, with 2 bases of the junction left unmatched. This chain's CDR3 is CASSLSGSSYNEQFF. The DNA of the CDR3 is TGTGCCAGCAGCCTAAGCGGGAGCTCCTACAATGAGCAGTTCTTC.

This clone was seen once. The chain recombines TRBV28 with TRBJ1-1; no reliable D call. Trimming shortened V by 6 bases and J by 6 bases, and 14 bases separated the two germline ends. The CDR3 totals 13 residues. Germline-derived CDR1 and CDR2 are MDHEN and SYDVKM. The CDR3 region is CASRGLVISEAFF. The CDR3 DNA follows: TGTGCCAGCAGGGGTTTGGTTATCTCTGAAGCTTTCTTT.

This chain connects TRBV5-1 to TRBJ1-1; D ambiguous. Trimming cost V 5 bases and J 0 bases, with 5 bases left between them. The CDR3 is 12 residues long. CDR1 and CDR2 from the germline V gene are SGHRS and YFSETQ. CDR3 protein: CASRTMNTEAFF. The CDR3 bases are TGCGCCAGCAGAACCATGAACACTGAAGCTTTCTTT.

This chain connects TRBV9 to TRBJ1-6; D remains unclear. The CDR3 is 13 residues long. Germline CDR1 is SGDLS and CDR2 is YYNGEE. V gave up 4 bases and J gave up 14 bases, with 16 bases separating them. CDR3 sequence: CASSRDRRGSLHF. As DNA, the CDR3 is TGTGCCAGCAGCAGAGATCGCCGGGGTTCCCTCCACTTT.

There are a few counts of this clone. The chain couples TRBV9 to TRBJ1-2, with D possibly matching TRBD1 (5 bases). The germline V and J ends were trimmed by 3 bases and 8 bases, with 20 bases remaining between them. Germline V CDR1 and CDR2: SGDLS, YYNGEE. The CDR3 has 15 amino acids. The CDR3 protein is CASSGLVPGRDGYTF. The CDR3 nucleotides read TGTGCCAGCAGCGGGTTAGTTCCGGGGAGGGACGGCTACACCTTC.

This clone was seen only once. Its ends do not fully match the called genes, so a read error is possible. The V call is TRBV7-7, the J call TRBJ2-5; either TRBD1 or TRBD2 may supply D (5 bases each). CDR3 length: 15 residues. Germline V CDR1 and CDR2: SSHAT, FNYEAQ (reference sequence). The chain's CDR3 is CASSLSGTGIETQYF. Here the CDR3 DNA reads TGTGCTAGCAGCTTATCCGGGACGGGTATTGAGACCCAGTACTTC.

The table lists this clone with a count of one. The V and J genes are TRBV5-1 and TRBJ2-5; 8 bases are a match to TRBD2. The germline CDR1 and CDR2 sequences are SGHRS and YFSETQ. This CDR3 spans 12 amino acids. V was clipped by 4 bases and J by 7 bases; unmatched bases: 3. Written as DNA, the CDR3 is TGCGCCAGCAGCCCGGCGGGGGGGACCCAGTACTTC. Encoded protein: CASSPAGGTQYF.

This chain uses TRBV7-8 with TRBJ2-6; 10 bases are a match to TRBD1. Germline V gene data show CDR1 as SGHVS and CDR2 as FQNEAQ. The V gene end was trimmed by 5 bases and the J gene end by 4 bases; junction bases not matched to a gene: 5. The CDR3 runs 16 residues. The DNA of the CDR3 is TGTGCCAGCAGCGGACAGGGGGTTTCGGGGGCCAACGTCCTGACTTTC. Its translation: CASSGQGVSGANVLTF.

The chain links TRBV6-5 to TRBJ1-5, with no clear D. This CDR3 is 15 amino acids long. Trimming took 6 bases from V and 4 from J, leaving 16 bases between them. Germline values: CDR1 MNHEY, CDR2 SVGAGI. CDR3 residues: CASRELGGENQPQHF. The DNA of the CDR3 is TGTGCCAGCAGAGAGTTGGGTGGGGAGAATCAGCCCCAGCATTTT.

The rearrangement uses TRBV19 and TRBJ1-1; 12 bases align to TRBD1. The germline CDR1 and CDR2 sequences are LNHDA and SQIVND (reference sequence). After removal of 6 bases from V and 8 bases from J, the junction contained 4 bases not matched to a gene. The CDR3 extends over 13 amino acids. As DNA, the CDR3 is TGTGCCAGTAGGGGGACAGGGGGCAGGGAAGCTTTCTTT. Residues: CASRGTGGREAFF.

This clone has only one observation. The chain recombines TRBV11-1 with TRBJ2-5, with D unresolved. The V gene lost 3 bases and the J gene lost 4 bases, with 18 bases spanning the gap. The germline V gene has CDR1 SGHAT and CDR2 FQDESV (reference sequence). CDR3 length: 16 residues. CDR3 region: CASSFDGPIYGETQYF. For the CDR3, the DNA is TGTGCCAGCAGCTTTGATGGACCCATCTATGGAGAGACCCAGTACTTC.

The rearrangement links TRBV19 to TRBJ1-4; 7 positions agree with TRBD1. The junction had 12 bases not matched to a gene; V was cut back by 6 bases and J by 5 bases. The germline gives CDR1 LNHDA, CDR2 SQIVND (reference sequence). The CDR3 has 16 residues. The DNA of the CDR3 is TGTGCCAGTAGGCAGGGGGGGTTATCGTTGAATGAAAAACTGTTTTTT. Amino acid sequence: CASRQGGLSLNEKLFF. The entire variable domain, with the rest obtained from reference TRBV19 and TRBJ1-4, is as follows: DGGITQSPKYLFRKEGQNVTLSCEQNLNHDAMYWYRQDPGQGLRLIYYSQIVNDFQKGDIAEGYSVSREKKESFPLTVTSAQKNPTAFYLCASRQGGLSLNEKLFFGSGTQLSVL.

The V and J genes are TRBV7-9 and TRBJ1-6; 8 bases align to TRBD1. Germline CDR1 is SEHNR and CDR2 is FQNEAQ (reference sequence). Trimming removed 8 bases from V and 0 bases from J; junction bases left unmatched: 3. This CDR3 has 15 residues. CDR3 region: CASRTGGSYNSPLHF. The DNA of the CDR3 is TGTGCCAGCCGAACAGGGGGCTCCTATAATTCACCCCTCCACTTT.

The chain carries TRBV5-5 and TRBJ1-4; D perhaps matches TRBD1 (5 bases). Germline V gives CDR1 SGHKS, CDR2 YYEKEE (reference sequence). V dropped 0 bases and J dropped 10 bases, with 19 bases sitting between them. The CDR3 has 16 amino acids. The CDR3 loop is CASSLALGEAGTKLFF. For the CDR3, the DNA is TGTGCCAGCAGCTTGGCCCTGGGGGAAGCCGGGACAAAACTGTTTTTT.

This clone was picked up a small number of times. The V gene is TRBV5-1, the J gene TRBJ1-2, with a weak D call TRBD1 (6 bases). Trimming removed 0 bases from V and 7 bases from J, with 19 bases in between. CDR1 and CDR2 (germline): SGHRS, YFSETQ. CDR3 length: 16 amino acids. The CDR3 sequence is CASSLDPTGKSSGYTF. DNA for the CDR3: TGCGCCAGCAGCTTGGATCCGACAGGAAAGTCCTCTGGCTACACCTTC.

The chain uses TRBV30 and TRBJ2-7; D gene uncertain. The length of the CDR3 is 12 residues. Germline V gene lookup returns CDR1 GTSNPN and CDR2 SVGIG (reference sequence). Trimming shortened V by 3 bases and J by 2 bases, and 8 bases separated the two germline ends. In DNA form, the CDR3 reads TGTGCCTGGAGGATCGGAGCCTACGAGCAGTACTTC. This gives the protein CAWRIGAYEQYF.

The chain joins TRBV19 to TRBJ2-3; D ambiguous. V was clipped by 6 bases and J by 5 bases, with 12 bases between them. The CDR3 loop spans 13 amino acids. The germline gives CDR1 LNHDA, CDR2 SQIVND (reference sequence). The CDR3 loop is CASRPFGQDTQYF. DNA for the CDR3: TGTGCCAGTAGACCGTTCGGGCAAGATACGCAGTATTTT.

The V and J genes are TRBV27 and TRBJ2-1; 10 bases are a match to TRBD2. The CDR3 runs 17 residues. V was pared by 3 bases and J by 0 bases, with 5 bases of the junction left unmatched. Looked up from germline, CDR1 is MNHEY and CDR2 is SMNVEV (reference sequence). The CDR3 here is CASSLVAGGASYNEQFF. In DNA, the CDR3 is TGTGCCAGCAGTTTGGTAGCGGGAGGTGCCTCCTACAATGAGCAGTTCTTC.

This clone was observed a handful of times. The same CDR3 arises from other DNA sequences in this sample as well. This chain links TRBV6-6 with TRBJ1-3; D call uncertain. V was clipped by 0 bases and J by 0 bases, with 6 bases between them. The CDR3 contains 15 residues. The germline gives CDR1 MNHNY, CDR2 SVGAGI (reference sequence). The CDR3: CASSYSSSSGNTIYF. Here the CDR3 DNA reads TGTGCCAGCAGTTACTCGAGTAGCTCTGGAAACACCATATATTTT.